Sequencing of this T cell receptor beta chain was carried out in a study of cytomegalovirus exposure and HLA in healthy donors (dated by TCRdb to about 2017). Context from the whole study: An earlier analysis of roughly 630 of the donors reported 250 to 350 Gb of sequence data and 117 million unique TCR beta sequences from about 179 million T cells. An early release covering about 600 HLA-typed donors comprised about 290 gigabases of sequencing data and about 90 million unique TCR sequences. Of the approximately 370 genotyped donors, approximately 80% were placed in the genetic ancestry cluster associated with self-reported Caucasian donors. The aim of the study was to test whether cataloging public T cell receptors could identify signatures of past pathogen exposure. The study profiled the T cell repertoires of about 640 subjects by immunosequencing and related them to cytomegalovirus serostatus. Along with the roughly 670-subject first cohort, a separate validation cohort of more than 90 different subjects was used. To predict cytomegalovirus infection status, the study combined high-throughput TCR immunosequencing, statistical association of individual TCRs with disease status, and machine learning. A later analysis re-examined previously published TCR beta repertoires from more than 650 donors and added high-resolution HLA genotyping to investigate patterns of TCR occurrence. In the later analysis, no new phenotypic data were used to find candidate immune exposures; instead, reliance was placed on TCR beta sequences and their occurrence across donors. An earlier analysis of more than 450 of the donors used high-throughput TCR beta sequencing to judge whether each TCR beta V gene segment behaved as functional or pseudogenic. Alongside the repertoire data, information on donor age, sex, ethnicity and CMV serostatus was compiled. A later genetic analysis took genome-wide SNP genotypes for about three fifths of the roughly 700 donors and used that subset as a discovery cohort. Every discovery cohort repertoire had been produced on one sequencing platform. Class I and class II HLA loci were covered by the typing at four-digit resolution. Typing coverage differed by locus: A, B, C, DRB1 and DQB1 were typed in roughly 620-640 donors, DQA1 in 500 to 550, DPA1 in around 610, and DPB1 in roughly 450. Four to six DR-DQ haplotypes were handled as single units for association and clustering, since linkage in the cohort was strong. Among a few hundred genotyped donors of the cohort, an average of approximately 230,000 unique TCR beta nucleotide sequences were sequenced per donor, roughly 20% of them non-productive. The investigation overall reported the following: An association between a missense DCLRE1C variant and V-gene and J-gene trimming of TCR beta chains was found in a later genetic analysis and replicated in an independent cohort. In this cohort, only TCR beta chains were sequenced, and detectable features were limited by the absence of alpha or paired-chain data. A further reported finding was that TCR beta sequences accurately predicted the HLA-A and HLA-B alleles for most subjects in the first cohort. Across donors, most TCR sequences were observed very rarely, whereas some public TCRs were present in many individuals. Three of the identified cytomegalovirus-associated TCR beta chains were confirmed in vitro to be specific for cytomegalovirus antigens. In a later analysis, several top co-occurrence clusters were reported to appear linked to parvovirus B19, influenza, CMV and Epstein-Barr virus. In an earlier analysis of some 500 of the donors, most TCR beta V segments appeared in productive rearrangements about 87% or about 30% of the time, broadly matching IMGT annotations. According to a later genetic analysis, donors in an Asian-associated ancestry cluster had fewer N-insertions in productive TCRs than the approximately 690-donor mean. Linkage disequilibrium might explain the correlated functional status among segregating V segments, but an unknown experimental factor could not be ruled out. Because HLA typing was missing for some donors at each locus, association tests included only the typed subset. In the study, around 150 TCR beta chains were listed as associated with cytomegalovirus. In a later analysis, HLA-associated TCR beta chains were found to be more clonally expanded and to have lower generation probabilities than equally common non-associated chains. Because counts were too low, fewer than 20 rarely observed V segments, including chromosome 9 orphons, were excluded from the earlier analysis of about 500 of the donors. Cytomegalovirus status was reported to be diagnosed by the classifier with high specificity and sensitivity in both the original and validation cohorts. In a later analysis, the rate of TCR association differed among HLA loci, with DRB1 alleles having the most associated TCRs and HLA-C alleles having the fewest. For the cohort, immune exposure information was limited to CMV serostatus. Roughly uniform sequencing depth across donors was assumed in presence/absence analyses, although this assumption may not hold. Assigning TCR associations to individual alleles was difficult when HLA alleles, especially DR and DQ, strongly co-occurred. Specific HLA alleles were associated with 15,000 to 20,000 TCR beta sequences at a false discovery rate of 0.05 in a later analysis. A cluster of highly shared sequence variants was judged likely to be a technical artifact of the sequencing pipeline. The authors suggested that the approach could potentially be extended to other disease states and immunological phenotypes. According to a later analysis, most CMV-associated TCR beta chains appeared to be HLA-restricted, and the HLA associations seemed to be driven largely by CMV exposure.

In total, fewer than 750 healthy bone marrow donors made up the cohort. All cohort members were sampled while nominally healthy, although unrecorded immune exposures were likely present. The donor tested CMV seronegative and was one of the 352 seronegative cohort members. A peripheral blood sample was collected from each donor, and TCR beta sequencing was performed on peripheral blood mononuclear cells. Genomic DNA was extracted from the blood cell samples with the Qiagen DNeasy Blood Extraction Kit. On this clone itself: It lacks a known antigen. Base qualities are not recorded, but no much larger clone differs from it by a single base.

The receptor library was made with the immunoSEQ multiplex PCR assay. For the multiplex PCR, a mixture combining 60 forward primers for TCR Vbeta segments and 13 reverse primers for TCR Jbeta segments was used. The CDR3 region of rearranged TCR beta genes was amplified from genomic DNA with a multiplex PCR assay. Amplified TCR beta libraries were sequenced as 87-base-pair reads on the Illumina HiSeq System. The original methods were these. A later analysis counted about 80 million unique TCR beta chains across the 550 to 750 repertoires, and some 11 million of these chains were shared by at least two donors. A nearest-neighbor algorithm error-corrected the raw reads and collapsed the reads into unique sequences, merging closely related sequences to remove PCR and sequencing errors. V, D and J gene segments were assigned by aligning CDR3 sequences to IMGT reference sequences. Each retained sequence needed at least a six-nucleotide match to both a V gene segment and a J gene segment. A rearrangement counted as productive if the CDR3 had no stop codons and remained in frame with V and J, and every other rearrangement counted as non-productive. Following IMGT convention, CDR3 was defined as the stretch from the second conserved V-encoded cysteine to the conserved J-encoded phenylalanine. Sequences without an unambiguous match to a single V gene segment were excluded from the earlier analysis of over 500 of the donors. In an earlier analysis of 587 of the donors, a V segment was called functional when productive rearrangements were above 56.7%, and segregating when the standard deviation between donors exceeded 5%. To diagnose cytomegalovirus status from the catalog of TCR beta chain sequences, a statistical classification framework was built. In a later analysis, TCR nucleotide sequences were compared against IMGT/GENE-DB human TR gene sequences so that V and J genes could be assigned. A later analysis assigned CDR3 sequences and most-parsimonious VDJ recombination scenarios with the TCRdist pipeline. A later analysis defined each TCR beta chain by its CDR3 amino acid sequence plus V-gene family, and excluded reads lacking a unique V-gene family. A later analysis removed 592 highly shared, low-generation-probability nucleotide sequences to deal with suspected cross-contamination and a sequencing artifact. For each public chain, a later analysis derived a clonal expansion index from normalized ranks of inferred template counts within each repertoire. A later analysis computed generation probabilities with a VDJ recombination model fitted to out-of-frame rearrangements, and checked the results against IGoR. In a later analysis, TCR-TCR, TCR-HLA and TCR-CMV co-occurrence was scored with hypergeometric tests, and a repertoire-size bias correction was applied to TCR pairs. To estimate false discovery rates, a later analysis permuted the HLA or CMV assignments 20 times. In a later analysis, co-occurring TCRs were grouped using DBSCAN, and TCRdist sequence similarity was added for clustering within HLA-allele-positive subsets. Repertoires with fewer than 30,000 or more than 120,000 public chains were left out of co-occurrence clustering, as were about 5 repertoires with anomalous nucleotide sharing. TCRdb re-hosts the immuneACCESS table, in-frame sequences only. Its copies lack some clones; in the studies checked, an unresolved V gene accounts for under half of them, and the cause for the rest is not known. From that table come the V and J calls and clone size; the DNA was used to work out D and trimming. This sample is represented by under 150,000 clones; under 90% of them were singletons. Clones ranked in the top ten supply 2.5% of the sample.

This clonotype was obtained from a young woman in good health and CMV-seronegative. The sample was PBMCs.

The DNA reads TGTGCCAGCAGTCTCGACAGGGGACCAGAGACCCAGTACTTC. Translation gives CASSLDRGPETQYF. The sequence links TRBV28 to TRBJ2-5; TRBD1 agrees with 8 junctional bases. The CDR3 measures 14 amino acids from cysteine to phenylalanine. Only the CDR3 region is kept as DNA, spanning 42 bases read in frame from base 1. V has 5 bases trimmed and J has 4 bases trimmed; junction bases matching no gene number 6. The CDR1 and CDR2 encoded by the germline V gene are MDHEN and SYDVKM.